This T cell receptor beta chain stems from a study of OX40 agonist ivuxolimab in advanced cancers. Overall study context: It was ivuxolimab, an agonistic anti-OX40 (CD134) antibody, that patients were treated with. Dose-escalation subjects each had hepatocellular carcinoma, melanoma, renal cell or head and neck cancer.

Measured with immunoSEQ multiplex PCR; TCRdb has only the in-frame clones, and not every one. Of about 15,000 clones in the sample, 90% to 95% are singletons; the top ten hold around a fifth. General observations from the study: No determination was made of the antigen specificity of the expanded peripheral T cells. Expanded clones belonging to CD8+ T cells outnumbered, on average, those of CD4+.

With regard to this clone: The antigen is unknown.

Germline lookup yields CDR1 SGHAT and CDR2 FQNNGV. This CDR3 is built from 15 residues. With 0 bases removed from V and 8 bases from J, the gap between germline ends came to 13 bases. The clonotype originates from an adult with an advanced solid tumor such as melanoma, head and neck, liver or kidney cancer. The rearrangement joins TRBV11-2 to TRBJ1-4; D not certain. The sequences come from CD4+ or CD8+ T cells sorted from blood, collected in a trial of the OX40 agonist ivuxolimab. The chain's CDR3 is CASSLDSLFGEKLFF. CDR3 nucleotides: TGTGCCAGCAGCTTAGATTCGCTTTTCGGGGAAAAACTGTTTTTT. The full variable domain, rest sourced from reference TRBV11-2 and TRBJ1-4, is EAGVAQSPRYKIIEKRQSVAFWCNPISGHATLYWYQQILGQGPKLLIQFQNNGVVDDSQLPKDRFSAERLKGVDSTLKIQPAKLEDSAVYLCASSLDSLFGEKLFFGSGTQLSVL.